This T cell receptor (beta chain) was sequenced for a study of shared clonotypes between healthy human individuals (dated by TCRdb to between 2020 and 2021). Regarding the research as a whole: A couple of women and a few men aged 18 to 49 years were included in the cohort. Each donor's leukapheresis produced roughly between roughly 0.85 and 10 billion PBMCs. The study deeply sequenced blood TCR repertoires of about 5 healthy adults to estimate repertoire size and the extent of clonotype sharing between individuals. Per donor, three plates each were used for CD4 naive and CD4 memory, two for CD8 naive, and one for CD8 memory. Libraries were prepared and TCR repertoires were sequenced by different laboratories using diverse techniques, in order to increase sequencing depth and limit assay-specific biases.

The CDR3, cysteine through phenylalanine, is 16 amino acids long. Only the CDR3 region is kept as DNA, spanning 48 bases read in frame from base 1. As encoded in the germline V gene, CDR1 is SGHVS while CDR2 is FQNEAQ. From V the trimming removes 3 bases and from J it removes 0 bases, while the gene matches leave 7 bases of the junction unaccounted for. The donors were healthy, HIV-negative adults with no recently reported acute infections or vaccinations. All donors were Caucasian adults living in Nashville, Tennessee, USA. Magnetic negative selection was used to enrich CD4+ T cells, after which naive cells were positively selected on CD45RA and the negative fraction became the memory subset. After blood collection by leukapheresis, PBMCs were isolated using Ficoll-Histopaque density gradient centrifugation and then cryopreserved in the vapor phase of liquid nitrogen. Analytical flow cytometry was used to check the purity and quantity of every magnetically sorted T cell population. Genomic DNA was isolated from every sorted fraction and measured by UV absorbance on a Nanodrop 2000c.

About this clone: Its antigen remains undetermined. Per-base qualities were not stored, and no clone one base away is much larger.

Using the deep immunoSEQ assay, TCR CDR3 regions were amplified from genomic DNA by multiplex PCR. Genomic DNA extracted from each cell subset was distributed evenly over all wells of several immunoSEQ 96-well plates, and each plate served as one replicate. For sorted subsets, 200 to 250 ng of genomic DNA, equivalent to around 31,000 T cell genomes, went into each replicate PCR. Purified libraries were measured with a Qubit 3.0 fluorometer, size-checked on a Bioanalyzer 2100, and measured again with the KAPA Library Quantification kit. A separate single-read 150-cycle Illumina NextSeq 550 flow cell was used to sequence each immunoSEQ 96-well plate. In the paper's pipeline: The immunoSEQ output contained only junctional sequences without quality scores, so filtering could not match that applied to full-length reads. Sequences were annotated with PyIR, a Python wrapper for IgBLAST v1.9, using IMGT germline references to assign V/J genes and CDR3. Any read was removed if the V/J assignment was weak (E-value above 1e-6), the CDR3 was missing, or the read contained stop codons, out-of-frame junctions, or ambiguous translated residues. V3J clonotypes were defined as sequences sharing the same inferred V gene, J gene, and CDR3 amino acid sequence. Percentage overlap between repertoires was calculated by dividing the number of shared unique clonotypes by the size of the smaller repertoire. Repertoire richness was assessed with RTK rarefaction, the Chao1 estimator, and Recon v2.1 estimates of unobserved clonotypes. Generation probabilities were computed with OLGA for all TCRbeta clonotypes obtained by the gDNA method from several donors. As stored in TCRdb, this immuneACCESS dataset retains in-frame rearrangements with V and J assigned. A fraction of the clones does not appear; measured against another copy, unresolved V genes explain less than half of the discrepancy, and the remainder lacks a known reason. That table gives V, J and clone size, and the DNA gave D and trimming. Counted in this sample were some 1,100,000 clones; 70% to 80% of them appeared once. Under 0.6% of the sample lies in the top ten.

What the research found in general, with its limitations: Pairwise subsampling indicated that sequencing depth was expected to affect the degree of clonotype sharing among donors. Incomplete sequencing was indicated by rarefaction of sorted-subset datasets, despite the large sequencing depth. Sampling was limited to blood, and TCR repertoires in tissue likely differ from TCR repertoires in blood. Because the study included a small number of donors, the genetic and exposure-history diversity represented was limited. Clonotypes shared by all four sorted-subset donors showed higher generation probabilities than non-shared clonotypes. Sharing across a handful of donors was observed for approximately 4.6% of naive CD4, 3.5% of naive CD8, 2% to 2.5% of memory CD4, and around 0.4% of memory CD8 clonotypes. Larger estimated clonotype richness was generally found for naive subsets than for memory subsets.

The sequenced material came from memory CD4+ T cells from PBMCs. This sample's cell subset or site label indicates: CD45RA-negative fraction. Recombination connected TRBV7-8 to TRBJ1-1, and TRBD1 aligns with 7 junction nucleotides. The clonotype originates from a man between 18 and 29 years old in good health. Some clones in this sample may be carry-over from other donors' samples. The DNA sequence follows: TGTGCCAGCAGCTTGGCGGGACAGTCAATGAACACTGAAGCTTTCTTT. Translated, this is CASSLAGQSMNTEAFF. With all but the CDR3 taken from the reference TRBV7-8 and TRBJ1-1 genes, the full variable domain is: GAGVSQSPRYKVAKRGQDVALRCDPISGHVSLFWYQQALGQGPEFLTYFQNEAQLDKSGLPSDRFFAERPEGSVSTLKIQRTQQEDSAVYLCASSLAGQSMNTEAFFGQGTRLTVV.